The clone carrying this T cell receptor (beta chain) turned up a few times. Antigen unknown. The sample belongs to a study of neurological immune-mediated disorders. Study-level results: There was no clinical or MRI feature that showed an association with the multiple sclerosis repertoire cluster.

CDR3 length equals 15 residues. The germline gives CDR1 MDHEN, CDR2 SYDVKM. V dropped 5 bases and J dropped 3; count of bases not matched to a gene: 5. TCRdb recomputed calls from the 5' RACE reads with MiXCR, one row per CDR3 protein. The profile covers around 70,000 distinct CDR3 sequences, with roughly 5.6% appearing a single time and less than 3.5% taken by the ten largest. Sequences were obtained from PBMCs. The chain has TRBV28 and TRBJ2-3; 10 nucleotides line up with TRBD1. This TCR was recovered from a woman in her twenties or thirties with multiple sclerosis. CDR3 residues: CASSHGTGATDTQYF. The DNA for the CDR3 is TGTGCCAGCAGTCACGGGACAGGGGCTACAGATACGCAGTATTTT.